This T cell receptor (beta chain) was identified in a study of metastatic and nonmetastatic thyroid tumors. This clone appeared once. TCRdb re-called the PCR reads through MiXCR. The sample lists 3,000 to 4,000 clones, about 20% occurring once. Every patient was untreated before thyroid surgery. The CDR3 runs 14 residues. In germline, CDR1 is DFQATT, CDR2 SNEGSKA (reference sequence). V lost 0 bases to trimming and J lost 5 bases, with 11 bases between them. The chain combines TRBV20-1 with TRBJ2-1; D is perhaps TRBD2 (6 bases). Sample: tumor tissue. The clonotype was recovered from a female donor with papillary thyroid cancer or a benign thyroid nodule (not recorded which). Some clones in this sample may be carry-over from other donors' samples. CDR3 region: CSARDSGKDNEQFF. Written as DNA, the CDR3 is TGCAGTGCTAGAGATAGCGGAAAAGACAATGAGCAGTTCTTC.